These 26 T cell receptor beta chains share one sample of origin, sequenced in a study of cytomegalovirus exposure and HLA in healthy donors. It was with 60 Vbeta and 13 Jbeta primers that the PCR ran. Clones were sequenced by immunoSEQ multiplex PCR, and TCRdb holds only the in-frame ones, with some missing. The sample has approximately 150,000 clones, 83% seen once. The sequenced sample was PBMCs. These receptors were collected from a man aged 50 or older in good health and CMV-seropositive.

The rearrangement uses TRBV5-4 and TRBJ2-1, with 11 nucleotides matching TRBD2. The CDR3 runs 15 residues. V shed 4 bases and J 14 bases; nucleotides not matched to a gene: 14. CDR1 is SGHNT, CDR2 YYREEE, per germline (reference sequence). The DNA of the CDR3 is TGTGCCAGCAGCCCGGGGGTAGCGGGAGGGCTGGTGAAGTTCTTC. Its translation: CASSPGVAGGLVKFF.

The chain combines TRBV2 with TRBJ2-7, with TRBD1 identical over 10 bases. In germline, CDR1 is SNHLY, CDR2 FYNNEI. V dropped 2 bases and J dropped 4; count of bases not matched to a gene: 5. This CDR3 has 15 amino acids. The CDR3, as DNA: TGTGCCAGCAGTGAACCCAGACAGGGGGCATACGAGCAGTACTTC. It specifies CASSEPRQGAYEQYF.

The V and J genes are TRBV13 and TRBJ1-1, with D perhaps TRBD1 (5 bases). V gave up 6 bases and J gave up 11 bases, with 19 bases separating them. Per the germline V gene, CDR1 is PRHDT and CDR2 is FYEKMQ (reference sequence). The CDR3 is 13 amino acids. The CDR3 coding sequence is TGTGCCAGCAGTACCGGAGGGGTGCATGCCGCTTTCTTT. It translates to CASSTGGVHAAFF.

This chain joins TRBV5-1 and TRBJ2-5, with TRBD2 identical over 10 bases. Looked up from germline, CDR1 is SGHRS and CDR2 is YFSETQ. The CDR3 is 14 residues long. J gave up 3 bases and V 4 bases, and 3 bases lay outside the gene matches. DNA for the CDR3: TGCGCCAGCAGCACTACTAGCGGGAAAGAGACCCAGTACTTC. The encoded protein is CASSTTSGKETQYF.

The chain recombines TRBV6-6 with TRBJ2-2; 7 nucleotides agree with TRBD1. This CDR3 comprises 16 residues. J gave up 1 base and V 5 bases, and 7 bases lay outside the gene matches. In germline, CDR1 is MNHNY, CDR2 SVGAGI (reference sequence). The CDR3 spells CASSPPDRENTGELFF. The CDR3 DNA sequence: TGTGCCAGCAGTCCACCAGACAGGGAGAACACCGGGGAGCTGTTTTTT.

The DNA of the CDR3 is TGCGCCAGCAGCCTACAGGGGGGATCTGGAAACACCATATATTTT. Protein product: CASSLQGGSGNTIYF. V is TRBV4-1 and J is TRBJ1-3; 8 nucleotides match TRBD1. The CDR3 totals 15 residues. With 4 bases clipped from V and 1 base from J, the junction kept 3 bases outside the gene matches. In germline, CDR1 is MGHRA, CDR2 YSYEKL.

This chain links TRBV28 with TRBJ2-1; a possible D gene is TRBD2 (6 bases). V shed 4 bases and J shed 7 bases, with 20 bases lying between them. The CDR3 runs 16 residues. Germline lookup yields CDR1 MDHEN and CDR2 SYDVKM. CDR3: CASSSHGTSLTNEQFF. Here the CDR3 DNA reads TGTGCCAGCAGTTCCCACGGGACTTCCCTTACGAATGAGCAGTTCTTC.

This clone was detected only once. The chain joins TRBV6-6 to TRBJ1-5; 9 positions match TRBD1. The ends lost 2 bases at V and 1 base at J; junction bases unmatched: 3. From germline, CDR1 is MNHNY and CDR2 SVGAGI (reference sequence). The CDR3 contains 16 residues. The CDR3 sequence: CASSYAGQGSNQPQHF. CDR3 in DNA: TGTGCCAGCAGTTACGCGGGACAGGGAAGCAATCAGCCCCAGCATTTT.

The CDR3 nucleotides are TGTGCCAGCAGCCAGACTAGCGAAAGGTACAATGAGCAGTTCTTC. Translation: CASSQTSERYNEQFF. The chain uses TRBV7-2 and TRBJ2-1, with TRBD2 matching over 8 bases. Germline lookup yields CDR1 SGHTA and CDR2 FQGNSA. This CDR3 comprises 15 residues. V lost 5 bases to trimming and J lost 4 bases; unmatched junction nucleotides: 7. Full variable domain (rest looked up from reference TRBV7-2 and TRBJ2-1): GAGVSQSPSNKVTEKGKDVELRCDPISGHTALYWYRQSLGQGLEFLIYFQGNSAPDKSGLPSDRFSAERTGGSVSTLTIQRTQQEDSAVYLCASSQTSERYNEQFFGPGTRLTVL.

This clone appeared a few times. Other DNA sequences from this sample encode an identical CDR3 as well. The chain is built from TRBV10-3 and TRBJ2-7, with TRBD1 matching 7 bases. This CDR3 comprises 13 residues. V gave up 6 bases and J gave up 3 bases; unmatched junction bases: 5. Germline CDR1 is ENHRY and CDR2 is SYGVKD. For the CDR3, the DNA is TGTGCCATCAGCCCCGGACAGGACTACGAGCAGTACTTC. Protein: CAISPGQDYEQYF.

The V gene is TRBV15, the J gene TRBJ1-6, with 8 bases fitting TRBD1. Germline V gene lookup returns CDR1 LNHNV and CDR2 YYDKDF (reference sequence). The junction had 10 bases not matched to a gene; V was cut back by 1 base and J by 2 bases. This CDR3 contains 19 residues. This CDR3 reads CATSRGRGRGQTYNSPLHF. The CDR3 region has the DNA TGTGCCACCAGCAGAGGTCGCGGCAGGGGGCAAACCTATAATTCACCCCTCCACTTT.

The CDR3 region is CASSYTSGGAETYTQYF. CDR3 nucleotide sequence: TGTGCCAGCAGCTATACTAGCGGGGGGGCCGAAACATATACGCAGTATTTT. The V call is TRBV5-5, the J call TRBJ2-3; 13 bases map to TRBD2. V was clipped by 3 bases and J by 7 bases; unmatched bases: 11. The germline gives CDR1 SGHKS, CDR2 YYEKEE (reference sequence). This CDR3 is built from 17 residues.

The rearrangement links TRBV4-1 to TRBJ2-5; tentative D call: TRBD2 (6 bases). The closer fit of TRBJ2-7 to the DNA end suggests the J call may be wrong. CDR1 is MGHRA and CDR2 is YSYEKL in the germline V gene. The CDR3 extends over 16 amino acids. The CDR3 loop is CASSQSRDLSSYEQYF. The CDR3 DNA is TGCGCCAGCAGCCAATCCCGGGACTTAAGCTCCTACGAGCAGTACTTC.

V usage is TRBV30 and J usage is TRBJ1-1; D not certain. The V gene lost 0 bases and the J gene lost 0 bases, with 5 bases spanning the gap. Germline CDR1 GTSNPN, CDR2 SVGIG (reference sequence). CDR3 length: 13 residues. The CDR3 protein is CAWSVAMNTEAFF. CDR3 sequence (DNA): TGTGCCTGGAGTGTGGCCATGAACACTGAAGCTTTCTTT.

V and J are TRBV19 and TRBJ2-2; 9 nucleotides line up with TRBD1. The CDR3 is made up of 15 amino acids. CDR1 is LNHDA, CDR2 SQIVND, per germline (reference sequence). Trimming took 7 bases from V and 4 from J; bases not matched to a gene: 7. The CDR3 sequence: CASIPDRGGTGELFF. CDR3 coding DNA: TGTGCCAGTATCCCGGACAGGGGAGGCACCGGGGAGCTGTTTTTT. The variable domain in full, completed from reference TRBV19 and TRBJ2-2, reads DGGITQSPKYLFRKEGQNVTLSCEQNLNHDAMYWYRQDPGQGLRLIYYSQIVNDFQKGDIAEGYSVSREKKESFPLTVTSAQKNPTAFYLCASIPDRGGTGELFFGEGSRLTVL.

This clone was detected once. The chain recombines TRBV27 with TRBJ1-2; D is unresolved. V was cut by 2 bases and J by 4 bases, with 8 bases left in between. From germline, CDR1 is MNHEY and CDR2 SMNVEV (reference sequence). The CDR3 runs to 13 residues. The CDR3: CASSLVGGYGYTF. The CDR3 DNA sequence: TGTGCCAGCAGTTTAGTAGGAGGCTATGGCTACACCTTC.

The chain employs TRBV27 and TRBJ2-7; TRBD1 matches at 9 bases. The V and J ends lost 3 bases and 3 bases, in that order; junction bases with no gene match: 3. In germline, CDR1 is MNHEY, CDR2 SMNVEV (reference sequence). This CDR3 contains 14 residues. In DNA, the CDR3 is TGTGCCAGCAGTTTGACGGACAGGGGCTACGAGCAGTACTTC. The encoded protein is CASSLTDRGYEQYF.

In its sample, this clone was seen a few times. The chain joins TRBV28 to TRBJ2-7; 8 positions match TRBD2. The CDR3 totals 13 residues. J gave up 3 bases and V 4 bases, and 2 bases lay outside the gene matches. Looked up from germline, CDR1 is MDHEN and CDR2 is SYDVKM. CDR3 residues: CASSSGGNYEQYF. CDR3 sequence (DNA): TGTGCCAGCAGTTCGGGAGGGAACTACGAGCAGTACTTC.

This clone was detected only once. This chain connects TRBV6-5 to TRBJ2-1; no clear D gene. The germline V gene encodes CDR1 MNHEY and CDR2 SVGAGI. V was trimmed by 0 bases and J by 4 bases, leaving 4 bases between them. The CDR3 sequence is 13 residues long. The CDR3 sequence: CASSYSSYNEQFF. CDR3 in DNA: TGTGCCAGCAGTTACTCGTCGTACAATGAGCAGTTCTTC.

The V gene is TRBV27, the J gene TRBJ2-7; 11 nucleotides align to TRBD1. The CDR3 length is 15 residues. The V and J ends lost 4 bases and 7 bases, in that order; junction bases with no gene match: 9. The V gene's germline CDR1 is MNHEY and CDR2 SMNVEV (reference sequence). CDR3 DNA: TGTGCCAGCAGTTCCGGGACAGGGGGTGGCGATGAGCAGTACTTC. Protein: CASSSGTGGGDEQYF.

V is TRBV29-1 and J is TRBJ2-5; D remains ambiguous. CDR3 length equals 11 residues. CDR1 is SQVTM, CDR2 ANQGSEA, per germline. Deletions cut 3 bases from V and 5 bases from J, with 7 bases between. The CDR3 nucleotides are TGCAGCGTTGACAGGTGGGAGACCCAGTACTTC. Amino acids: CSVDRWETQYF.

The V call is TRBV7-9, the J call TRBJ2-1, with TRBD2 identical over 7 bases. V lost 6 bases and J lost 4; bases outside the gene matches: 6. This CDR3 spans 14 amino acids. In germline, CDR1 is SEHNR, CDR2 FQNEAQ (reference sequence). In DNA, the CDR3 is TGTGCCAGCAGTAGTAGCGGGCGGTACAATGAGCAGTTCTTC. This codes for CASSSSGRYNEQFF. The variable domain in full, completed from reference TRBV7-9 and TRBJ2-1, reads DTGVSQNPRHKITKRGQNVTFRCDPISEHNRLYWYRQTLGQGPEFLTYFQNEAQLEKSRLLSDRFSAERPKGSFSTLEIQRTEQGDSAMYLCASSSSGRYNEQFFGPGTRLTVL.

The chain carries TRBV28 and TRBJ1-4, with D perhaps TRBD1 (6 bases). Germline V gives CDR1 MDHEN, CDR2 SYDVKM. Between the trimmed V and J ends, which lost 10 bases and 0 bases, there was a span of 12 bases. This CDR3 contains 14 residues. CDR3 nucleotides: TGTGCCATCCAAGGGGGGGCAACTAATGAAAAACTGTTTTTT. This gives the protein CAIQGGATNEKLFF.

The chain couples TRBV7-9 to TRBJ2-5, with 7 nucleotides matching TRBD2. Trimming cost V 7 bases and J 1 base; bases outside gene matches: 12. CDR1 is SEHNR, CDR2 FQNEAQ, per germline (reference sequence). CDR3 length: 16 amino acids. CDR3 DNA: TGTGCCAGCAACGGAGTGGCGAGCGGGGCCCAAGAGACCCAGTACTTC. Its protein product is CASNGVASGAQETQYF.

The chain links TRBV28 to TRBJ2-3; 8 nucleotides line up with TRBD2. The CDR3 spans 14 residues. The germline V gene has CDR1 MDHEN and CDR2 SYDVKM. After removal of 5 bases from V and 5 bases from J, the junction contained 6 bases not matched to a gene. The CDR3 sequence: CASSPRAGGDTQYF. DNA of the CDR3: TGTGCCAGCAGTCCCCGGGCGGGAGGAGATACGCAGTATTTT.

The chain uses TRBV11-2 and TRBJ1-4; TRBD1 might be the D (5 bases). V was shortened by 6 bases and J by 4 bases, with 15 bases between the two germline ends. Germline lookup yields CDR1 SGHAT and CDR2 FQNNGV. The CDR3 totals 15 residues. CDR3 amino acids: CASRRTVGGNEKLFF. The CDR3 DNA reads TGTGCCAGCAGGCGGACTGTCGGGGGTAATGAAAAACTGTTTTTT. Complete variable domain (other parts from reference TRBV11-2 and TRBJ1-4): EAGVAQSPRYKIIEKRQSVAFWCNPISGHATLYWYQQILGQGPKLLIQFQNNGVVDDSQLPKDRFSAERLKGVDSTLKIQPAKLEDSAVYLCASRRTVGGNEKLFFGSGTQLSVL.